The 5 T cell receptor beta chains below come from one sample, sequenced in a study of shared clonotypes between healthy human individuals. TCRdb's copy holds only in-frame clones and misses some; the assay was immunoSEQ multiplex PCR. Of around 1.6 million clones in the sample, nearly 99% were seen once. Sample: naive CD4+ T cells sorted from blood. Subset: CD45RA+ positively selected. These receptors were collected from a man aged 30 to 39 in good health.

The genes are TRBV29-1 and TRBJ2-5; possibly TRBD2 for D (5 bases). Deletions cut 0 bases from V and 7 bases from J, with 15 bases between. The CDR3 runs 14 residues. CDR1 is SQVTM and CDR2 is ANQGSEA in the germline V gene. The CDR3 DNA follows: TGCAGCGTTGAAGATTCCACTAGTCTTACGACCCAGTACTTC. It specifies CSVEDSTSLTTQYF.

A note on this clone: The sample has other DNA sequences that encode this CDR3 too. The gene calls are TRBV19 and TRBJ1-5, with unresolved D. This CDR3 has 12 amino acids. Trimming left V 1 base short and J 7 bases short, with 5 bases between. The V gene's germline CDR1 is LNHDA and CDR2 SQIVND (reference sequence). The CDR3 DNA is TGTGCCAGTAGTATAGTGGGACAGCCCCAGCATTTT. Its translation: CASSIVGQPQHF.

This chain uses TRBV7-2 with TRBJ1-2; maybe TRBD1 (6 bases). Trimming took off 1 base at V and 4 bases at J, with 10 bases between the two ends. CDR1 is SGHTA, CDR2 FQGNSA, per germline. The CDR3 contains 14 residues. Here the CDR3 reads CASSLDWDTYGYTF. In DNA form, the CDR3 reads TGTGCCAGCAGCTTAGACTGGGACACCTATGGCTACACCTTC.

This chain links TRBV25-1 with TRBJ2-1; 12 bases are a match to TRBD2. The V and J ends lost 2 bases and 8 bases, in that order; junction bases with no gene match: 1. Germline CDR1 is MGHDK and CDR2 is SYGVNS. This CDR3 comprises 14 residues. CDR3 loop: CASSERLAGDEQFF. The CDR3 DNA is TGTGCCAGCAGTGAAAGACTAGCGGGAGATGAGCAGTTCTTC.

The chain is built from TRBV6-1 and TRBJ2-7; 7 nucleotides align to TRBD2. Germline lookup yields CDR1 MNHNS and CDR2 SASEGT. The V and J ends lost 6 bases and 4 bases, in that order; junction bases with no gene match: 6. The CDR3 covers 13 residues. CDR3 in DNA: TGTGCCAGCAGACGAAACGGGGGGTACGAGCAGTACTTC. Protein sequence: CASRRNGGYEQYF.